Listed here is a single T cell receptor (beta chain). Per the original data handling: Reference gene primers were amplified, and this amplification served to estimate nucleated cell counts. The assay was immunoSEQ multiplex PCR, and TCRdb's table has in-frame clones only and misses some. V and J calls and clone size are as listed in that table; D and trimming were resolved from the DNA. The table shows about 70,000 clones, with approximately 75% occurring only once. The CDR3 is 13 residues long. V was shortened by 3 bases and J by 2 bases, with 8 bases between the two germline ends. The record originates from a study of blood T cell repertoires in COVID-19. In the study overall: Material from acute and convalescent COVID-19 was sourced from the United States, Italy and Spain. Sources were T cells, B-cell-depleted T cells, or PBMCs; the material itself was cDNA or gDNA.

The chain joins TRBV12-3 or TRBV12-4 to TRBJ2-7; D remains ambiguous. The sequencing input was peripheral blood. The TCR sequence derives from a woman aged 60-75 years with acute or convalescent COVID-19. CDR3 residues: CASSFIGAYEQYF. The CDR3 nucleotides read TGTGCCAGCAGTTTTATTGGAGCCTACGAGCAGTACTTC.